The 12 T cell receptor beta chains in this list originate from one sample, sequenced in a study of neurological immune-mediated disorders. A single record per CDR3 protein comes from TCRdb applying MiXCR to the 5' RACE reads. The table shows around 20,000 distinct CDR3 sequences, with under 35% occurring only once. Sequenced sample: PBMCs. The receptors originated from a man between 50 and 59 years old with HTLV-1-associated myelopathy (HAM/TSP).

V and J are TRBV7-9 and TRBJ2-3; 13 bases are a match to TRBD2. The CDR3 loop spans 17 amino acids. J gave up 0 bases and V 5 bases, and 5 bases lay outside the gene matches. In germline, CDR1 is SEHNR, CDR2 FQNEAQ (reference sequence). CDR3 region: CASSQTSGGHSTDTQYF. The CDR3 coding sequence is TGTGCCAGCAGCCAGACTAGCGGGGGGCATAGCACAGATACGCAGTATTTT. Full variable domain (remainder filled in from reference TRBV7-9 and TRBJ2-3): DTGVSQNPRHKITKRGQNVTFRCDPISEHNRLYWYRQTLGQGPEFLTYFQNEAQLEKSRLLSDRFSAERPKGSFSTLEIQRTEQGDSAMYLCASSQTSGGHSTDTQYFGPGTRLTVL.

The chain employs TRBV7-9 and TRBJ2-7, with a weak D call TRBD1 (5 bases). The germline V and J ends were trimmed by 2 bases and 3 bases, with 14 bases remaining between them. This CDR3 region has 15 residues. Germline assignment: CDR1 SEHNR and CDR2 FQNEAQ (reference sequence). The CDR3 reads CASSLLGRPYYEQYF. The DNA for the CDR3 is TGTGCCAGCAGCTTACTGGGGCGCCCATACTACGAGCAGTACTTC. The full variable domain, rest sourced from reference TRBV7-9 and TRBJ2-7, is DTGVSQNPRHKITKRGQNVTFRCDPISEHNRLYWYRQTLGQGPEFLTYFQNEAQLEKSRLLSDRFSAERPKGSFSTLEIQRTEQGDSAMYLCASSLLGRPYYEQYFGPGTRLTVT.

The sample holds a few counts of this clonotype. The chain is built from TRBV5-6 and TRBJ2-3; TRBD1 matches at 9 bases. The CDR3 runs 15 residues. The V gene end was trimmed by 3 bases and the J gene end by 0 bases; junction bases not matched to a gene: 2. Germline CDR1 SGHDT, CDR2 YYEEEE. CDR3 in amino acids: CASSWGTGSTDTQYF. The CDR3 DNA sequence: TGTGCCAGCAGCTGGGGGACAGGGAGCACAGATACGCAGTATTTT.

The V gene is TRBV5-1, the J gene TRBJ2-1; unclear D gene. V lost 0 bases, J lost 5 bases, and 6 bases lay in between. Per the germline V gene, CDR1 is SGHRS and CDR2 is YFSETQ. The CDR3 sequence is 13 residues long. The CDR3 protein is CASSLVENNEQFF. CDR3 DNA sequence: TGCGCCAGCAGCTTGGTAGAAAACAATGAGCAGTTCTTC.

The table lists this clonotype with many counts. The chain employs TRBV12-3 or TRBV12-4 and TRBJ2-3, with D possibly being TRBD1 (6 bases). This CDR3 comprises 14 residues. V was cut by 7 bases and J by 3 bases, with 14 bases left in between. CDR3 amino acids: CASKAGVETDTQYF. The CDR3 DNA reads as TGTGCCAGCAAGGCAGGGGTTGAAACAGATACGCAGTATTTT.

The V and J genes are TRBV20-1 and TRBJ2-7, with TRBD2 matching over 9 bases. The trim removed 1 base at V and 6 bases at J, leaving 7 bases unmatched. The CDR3 spans 14 residues. Germline V gives CDR1 DFQATT, CDR2 SNEGSKA (reference sequence). As DNA, the CDR3 is TGCAGTGCTAGAGTGCGGGGGGGGGCACGCGAGCAGTACTTC. Protein: CSARVRGGAREQYF.

Sample share makes this clonotype medium-sized. V usage is TRBV7-2 and J usage is TRBJ2-3; no clear D gene. The germline gives CDR1 SGHTA, CDR2 FQGNSA. V was pared by 0 bases and J by 3 bases, with 7 bases between. This CDR3 has 14 residues. The CDR3 reads CASSLASRTDTQYF. The CDR3, as DNA: TGTGCCAGCAGCTTAGCCTCTAGAACAGATACGCAGTATTTT.

This clonotype was detected a few times. This chain joins TRBV9 and TRBJ1-1, with a tentative D call TRBD1 (6 bases). Per the germline V gene, CDR1 is SGDLS and CDR2 is YYNGEE. The CDR3 extends over 17 amino acids. Trimming cost V 0 bases and J 3 bases, with 18 bases left between them. DNA of the CDR3: TGTGCCAGCAGCGTAGGGGGGGGACACAGGTCGGACACTGAAGCTTTCTTT. Translating gives CASSVGGGHRSDTEAFF.

The J gene is TRBJ2-7, the V gene TRBV20-1; TRBD2 aligns across 11 bases. This CDR3 comprises 17 residues. Germline V gene lookup returns CDR1 DFQATT and CDR2 SNEGSKA (reference sequence). Trimming at V came to 0 bases and at J to 4 bases, leaving 11 bases not matched to a gene. For the CDR3, the DNA is TGCAGTGCTAGAGATTTTAGGCTAGCGGGAGGTGTGTACGAGCAGTACTTC. Its translation is CSARDFRLAGGVYEQYF.

This chain joins TRBV24-1 and TRBJ1-6; D might be TRBD1 (5 bases). Per germline, CDR1 KGHDR and CDR2 SFDVKD. The V gene lost 5 bases and the J gene lost 7 bases, with 14 bases spanning the gap. There are 15 residues in the CDR3. CDR3 amino acids: CATSVDQGENSPLHF. The CDR3 DNA reads as TGTGCCACCAGTGTGGATCAAGGGGAGAATTCACCCCTCCACTTT.

The chain combines TRBV20-1 with TRBJ1-1, with no clear D. The CDR3 contains 13 residues. V was clipped by 3 bases and J by 2 bases, with 10 bases between them. CDR1 is DFQATT and CDR2 is SNEGSKA in the germline V gene (reference sequence). The CDR3 region is CSARPFPNTEAFF. CDR3 in DNA: TGCAGTGCTAGGCCGTTTCCCAACACTGAAGCTTTCTTT.

The rearrangement uses TRBV10-3 and TRBJ1-1; 8 nucleotides line up with TRBD1. CDR1 is ENHRY, CDR2 SYGVKD, per germline. J was trimmed by 5 bases and V by 3 bases; bases with no gene match: 5. This CDR3 comprises 14 residues. CDR3 protein: CAISDPRGRTEAFF. The CDR3 region has the DNA TGTGCCATCAGTGACCCCAGGGGGCGGACTGAAGCTTTCTTT.